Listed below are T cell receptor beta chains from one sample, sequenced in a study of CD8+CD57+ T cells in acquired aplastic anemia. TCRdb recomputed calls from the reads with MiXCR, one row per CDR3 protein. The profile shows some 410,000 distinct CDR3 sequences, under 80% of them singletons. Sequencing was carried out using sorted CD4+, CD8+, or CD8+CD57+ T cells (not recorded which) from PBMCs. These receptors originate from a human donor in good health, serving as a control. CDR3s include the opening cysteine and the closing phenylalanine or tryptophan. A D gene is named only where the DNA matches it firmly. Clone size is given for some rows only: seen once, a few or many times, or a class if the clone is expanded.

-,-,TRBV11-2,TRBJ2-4,CASSNFRGRARNIQYF,TGTGCCAGCAGCAACTTCAGAGGGCGGGCCAGGAACATTCAGTACTTC
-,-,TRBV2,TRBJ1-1,CASSQIWEQGGNTEAFF,TGTGCCAGCAGTCAGATTTGGGAGCAGGGAGGGAACACTGAAGCTTTCTTT
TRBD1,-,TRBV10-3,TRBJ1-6,CAISRGTGDSPLHF,TGTGCCATCAGTCGAGGGACAGGGGATTCACCCCTCCACTTT
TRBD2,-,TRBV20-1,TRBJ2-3,CSARLAGPTDTQYF,TGCAGTGCTCGACTAGCGGGACCCACAGATACGCAGTATTTT
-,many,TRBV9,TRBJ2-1,CASSGGESYNEQFF,TGTGCCAGCAGCGGGGGGGAATCCTACAATGAGCAGTTCTTC
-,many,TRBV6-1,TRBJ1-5,CASSGMIGGRQPQHF,TGTGCCAGCAGCGGAATGATTGGGGGCCGGCAGCCCCAGCATTTT
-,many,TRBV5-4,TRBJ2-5,CASSVSRAQETQYF,TGTGCCAGCTCGGTTTCGAGGGCCCAAGAGACCCAGTACTTC
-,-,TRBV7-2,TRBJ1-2,CASSQRGGNNGEPF,TGTGCCAGCAGCCAACGCGGGGGCAACAATGGGGAGCCGTTC
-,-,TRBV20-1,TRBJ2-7,CSAGRLNSPPYEQYF,TGCAGTGCTGGACGTCTTAATTCACCCCCCTACGAGCAGTACTTC
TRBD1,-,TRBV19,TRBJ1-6,CASSTTGDRTEPFF,TGTGCCAGTAGTACGACAGGGGATAGGACTGAACCTTTCTTT
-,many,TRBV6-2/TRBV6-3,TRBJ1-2,CASSWEDANYGYTF,TGTGCCAGCAGTTGGGAAGACGCTAACTATGGCTACACCTTC
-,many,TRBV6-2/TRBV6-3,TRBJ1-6,CASSYSTPGYNSPLHF,TGTGCCAGCAGTTACTCGACGCCAGGGTATAATTCACCCCTCCACTTT
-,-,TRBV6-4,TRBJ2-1,CATTVGGGAGNEQFF,TGTGCCACCACAGTAGGTGGGGGGGCAGGCAATGAGCAGTTCTTC
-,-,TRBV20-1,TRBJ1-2,CSGTSRAYTYTF,TGCAGTGGGACTAGTAGGGCATATACCTACACCTTC
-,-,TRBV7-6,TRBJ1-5,CASSLNTQAQHF,TGTGCCAGCAGCTTAAACACGCAGGCACAGCATTTT
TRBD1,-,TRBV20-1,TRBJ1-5,CSAGRQGGDQPQHF,TGCAGTGCCGGAAGACAGGGAGGGGATCAGCCCCAGCATTTT
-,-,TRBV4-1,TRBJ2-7,CASSHRQNDEQYF,TGCGCCAGCAGCCATAGACAGAACGACGAGCAGTACTTC
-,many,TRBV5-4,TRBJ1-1,CASSLGRFGVMNTEAFF,TGTGCCAGCAGCTTGGGCCGGTTCGGAGTAATGAACACTGAAGCTTTCTTT
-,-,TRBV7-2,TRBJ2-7,CASSSVAGEQCF,TGTGCCAGCAGCTCGGTGGCAGGAGAACAGTGCTTC
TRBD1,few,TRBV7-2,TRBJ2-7,CASSRDRDGEQYF,TGTGCCAGCAGCCGGGACAGGGATGGCGAGCAGTACTTC
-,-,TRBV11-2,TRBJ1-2,CASGSLAGCYTF,TGTGCCAGCGGATCTTTGGCGGGCTGCTACACCTTC
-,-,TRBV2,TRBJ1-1,CASSSYMNSESSF,TGTGCCAGCAGCTCATACATGAACTCTGAATCTTCCTTT
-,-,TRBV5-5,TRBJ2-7,CASSLLTGDEQYF,TGTGCCAGCAGCTTGCTAACCGGGGACGAGCAGTACTTC
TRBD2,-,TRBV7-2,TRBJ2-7,CASSFGGAESDTFF,TGTGCCAGCAGCTTCGGGGGGGCAGAGAGCGACACGTTCTTC
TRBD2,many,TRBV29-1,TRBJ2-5,CSVETSGFPKETQYF,TGCAGCGTTGAAACTAGCGGGTTTCCCAAAGAGACCCAGTACTTC
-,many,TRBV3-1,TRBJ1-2,CASSLGTYGYTF,TGTGCCAGCAGCCTCGGGACCTATGGCTACACCTTC
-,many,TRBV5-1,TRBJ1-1,CASSFRGENTEAFF,TGCGCCAGCAGCTTTCGTGGGGAGAACACTGAAGCTTTCTTT
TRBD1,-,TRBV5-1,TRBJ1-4,CASSLATGKGEKLFF,TGCGCCAGCAGCTTGGCGACAGGGAAGGGTGAAAAACTGTTTTTT
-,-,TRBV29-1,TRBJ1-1,CSVGDSTGRDAFF,TGCAGCGTGGGTGACAGTACGGGGAGGGACGCTTTCTTT
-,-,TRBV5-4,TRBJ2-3,CASSEGFWAGDTQYF,TGTGCCAGCAGCGAAGGGTTTTGGGCTGGAGATACGCAGTATTTT
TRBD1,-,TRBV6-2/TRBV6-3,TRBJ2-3,CASSLGGTGGTDTQYF,TGTGCCAGCAGTCTGGGTGGGACAGGGGGCACTGATACGCAGTATTTT
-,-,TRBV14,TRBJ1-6,CASSQGARPLHF,TGTGCCAGCAGCCAAGGGGCTAGACCCCTCCACTTT
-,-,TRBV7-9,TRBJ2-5,CASSLGTVKLGTQYF,TGTGCCAGCAGCTTAGGGACAGTCAAGCTGGGGACCCAGTACTTC
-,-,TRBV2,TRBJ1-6,CARRGVFGSPLHF,TGTGCCAGAAGAGGGGTGTTTGGTTCACCCCTCCACTTT
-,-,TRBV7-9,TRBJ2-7,CASSLRTSSYEQYF,TGTGCCAGCAGCCTACGGACAAGCTCCTACGAGCAGTACTTC
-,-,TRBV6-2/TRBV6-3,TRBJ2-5,CASSYWAEGLPGTQYF,TGTGCCAGCAGTTACTGGGCGGAGGGGCTCCCCGGGACGCAGTACTTC
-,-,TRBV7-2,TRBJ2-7,CASSLRPGSGSSYEQYF,TGTGCCAGCAGCTTACGGCCGGGTAGCGGCAGCTCCTACGAGCAGTACTTC
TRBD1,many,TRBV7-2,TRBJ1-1,CASSRGQGAEAFF,TGTGCCAGCAGCCGCGGACAGGGGGCTGAAGCTTTCTTT
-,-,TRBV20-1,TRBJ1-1,CSASPQGNTEAFF,TGCAGTGCTAGTCCACAGGGGAACACTGAAGCTTTCTTT
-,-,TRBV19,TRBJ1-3,CASTPHSTTAAQSIYF,TGTGCCAGTACTCCCCACAGTACGACAGCTGCGCAGTCCATATATTTT
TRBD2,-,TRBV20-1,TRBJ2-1,CSARPSGGYNEQFF,TGCAGTGCTAGGCCTAGCGGGGGTTACAATGAGCAGTTCTTC
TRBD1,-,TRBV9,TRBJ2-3,CASRRGGRGGYTSQYF,TGTGCCAGCAGGCGAGGGGGCAGAGGTGGCTACACTTCGCAGTATTTT
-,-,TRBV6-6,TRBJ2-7,CASSHSEVVRMAYEQYF,TGTGCCAGCAGTCACTCGGAGGTGGTTCGTATGGCGTACGAGCAGTACTTC
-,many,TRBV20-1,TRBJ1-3,CSASFGNTIYF,TGCAGTGCTAGCTTCGGTAACACCATATATTTT
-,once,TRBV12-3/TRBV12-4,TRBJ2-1,CASSPPTLGQFF,TGTGCCAGCAGTCCTCCGACACTAGGGCAGTTCTTC
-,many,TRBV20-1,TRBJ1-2,CSARYIVTGYTF,TGCAGTGCTAGGTACATAGTTACTGGCTACACCTTC
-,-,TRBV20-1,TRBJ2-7,CSAREAELYEQYF,TGCAGTGCTAGAGAGGCGGAGCTCTACGAGCAGTACTTC
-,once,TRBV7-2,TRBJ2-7,CASSLAAGCGNSQYF,TGTGCCAGCAGCTTAGCTGCGGGCTGCGGAAACTCACAGTACTTC
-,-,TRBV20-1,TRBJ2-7,CSVREGRSIDEQYF,TGCAGTGTCCGTGAGGGACGTTCGATAGACGAGCAGTACTTC
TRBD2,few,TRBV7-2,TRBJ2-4,CASSLGSGGANIQYF,TGTGCCAGCAGCTTAGGTAGCGGGGGGGCGAACATTCAGTACTTC
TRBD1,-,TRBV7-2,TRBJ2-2,CASSLAARGQELFF,TGTGCCAGCAGCTTAGCGGCGAGGGGGCAAGAGCTGTTCTTT
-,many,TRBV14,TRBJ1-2,CASSHYHRGGDGYTF,TGTGCCAGCAGCCATTATCACCGGGGGGGCGATGGCTACACCTTC
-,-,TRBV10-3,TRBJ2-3,CAISGVRSEDTQYF,TGTGCCATCAGTGGAGTCCGGAGCGAAGATACGCAGTATTTT
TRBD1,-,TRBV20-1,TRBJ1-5,CSARGLGQGQHF,TGCAGTGCTAGAGGGCTGGGACAGGGCCAGCATTTT
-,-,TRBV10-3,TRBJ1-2,CAISQSGADPNYAYTF,TGTGCCATCAGTCAGAGCGGGGCGGATCCCAACTATGCCTACACCTTC
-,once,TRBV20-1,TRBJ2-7,CSARDYPGSSYEQYF,TGCAGTGCTAGAGATTACCCCGGGAGCTCCTACGAGCAGTACTTC
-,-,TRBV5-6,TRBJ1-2,CASSPGSVGYTF,TGTGCCAGCAGCCCAGGATCCGTGGGCTACACCTTC
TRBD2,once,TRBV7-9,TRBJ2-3,CASGLAGGKDKQYF,TGTGCCAGCGGACTAGCGGGGGGGAAGGATAAGCAGTATTTT
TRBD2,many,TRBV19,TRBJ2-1,CASTQVAGVAPNEQFF,TGTGCCAGCACCCAAGTAGCGGGGGTTGCCCCCAATGAGCAGTTCTTC
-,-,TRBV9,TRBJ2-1,CASSVGRQNGYTEQFF,TGTGCCAGCAGCGTCGGTCGGCAGAATGGCTACACTGAGCAGTTCTTC